This passage covers 21 T cell receptor beta chains from one sample sequenced in a study of cytomegalovirus exposure and HLA in healthy donors. The PCR had 60 Vbeta and 13 Jbeta primers. The repertoire was sequenced with immunoSEQ multiplex PCR; TCRdb's copy has only in-frame clones and lacks some. The sample lists approximately 130,000 clones, roughly 80% occurring once. Specimen: PBMCs. These receptors originate from a man between 45 and 60 years old in good health and CMV-seronegative.

The chain is built from TRBV18 and TRBJ1-4; no definite D call. The CDR3 runs 14 residues. Germline CDR1 reads KGHSH; CDR2 reads LQKENI. The V and J ends lost 3 bases and 7 bases respectively, with 12 bases between them. Written as DNA, the CDR3 is TGTGCCAGCTCACCCGGGCCCGGAGGTGAAAAACTGTTTTTT. It translates to CASSPGPGGEKLFF.

V usage is TRBV7-2 and J usage is TRBJ2-7; 8 bases are a match to TRBD2. The V gene's germline CDR1 is SGHTA and CDR2 FQGNSA. V lost 3 bases, J lost 0 bases, and 1 base stayed unmatched. This CDR3 region has 14 residues. This chain's CDR3 is CASSFGTSSYEQYF. The CDR3 nucleotides read TGTGCCAGCAGCTTCGGGACTAGCTCCTACGAGCAGTACTTC.

The chain couples TRBV5-1 to TRBJ2-1, with 13 bases that match TRBD2. The CDR3 is 16 residues long. J lost 9 bases, V lost 0 bases, and 6 bases had no gene match. Germline CDR1 SGHRS, CDR2 YFSETQ. CDR3 sequence: CASSLGTSGSTGEQFF. The CDR3 DNA follows: TGCGCCAGCAGCTTGGGGACTAGCGGGAGTACGGGTGAGCAGTTCTTC.

This sequence joins TRBV30 and TRBJ2-4; 11 bases match TRBD1. The CDR3 runs 16 residues. Germline CDR1 reads GTSNPN; CDR2 reads SVGIG (reference sequence). Trimming cost V 1 base and J 2 bases; bases outside gene matches: 4. The CDR3 loop is CAWSEGQGVSKNIQYF. The CDR3 DNA sequence: TGTGCCTGGAGTGAGGGACAGGGGGTTTCCAAAAACATTCAGTACTTC.

This chain uses TRBV4-1 with TRBJ2-1; the D gene is possibly TRBD2 (6 bases). Germline values: CDR1 MGHRA, CDR2 YSYEKL. The CDR3 runs 16 residues. Trimming shortened V by 3 bases and J by 0 bases, and 12 bases separated the two germline ends. In DNA, the CDR3 is TGCGCCAGCAGCCATGGGCGCGGGACCTCCTACAATGAGCAGTTCTTC. It is translated as CASSHGRGTSYNEQFF.

This chain links TRBV2 with TRBJ2-3, with a tentative D call TRBD2 (6 bases). V was pared by 5 bases and J by 2 bases, with 11 bases between. Germline-derived CDR1 and CDR2 are SNHLY and FYNNEI. There are 14 residues in the CDR3. The CDR3 DNA reads as TGTGCCAGCAGTCCGACGGGGGTCACAGATACGCAGTATTTT. As protein: CASSPTGVTDTQYF.

The chain recombines TRBV9 with TRBJ2-3; D gene uncertain. V was clipped by 2 bases and J by 2 bases, with 6 bases between them. The CDR3 length is 13 residues. CDR1 is SGDLS and CDR2 is YYNGEE in the germline V gene. In DNA, the CDR3 is TGTGCCAGCAGCGTGAGTTCCACAGATACGCAGTATTTT. Its protein is CASSVSSTDTQYF.

The count of this clone is one. The gene calls are TRBV5-1 and TRBJ2-4; TRBD2 agrees at 11 bases. J gave up 4 bases and V 4 bases, and 16 bases lay outside the gene matches. CDR3 length equals 19 residues. From germline, CDR1 is SGHRS and CDR2 YFSETQ. CDR3 DNA sequence: TGCGCCAGCAGCGCCAACCCTGAGCTAGCGGGAGGACGTAAAAACATTCAGTACTTC. Translated, it gives CASSANPELAGGRKNIQYF.

The chain uses TRBV10-3 and TRBJ1-1; D ambiguous. The germline V gene has CDR1 ENHRY and CDR2 SYGVKD. The CDR3 is 15 residues long. Trimming left V 0 bases short and J 4 bases short, with 12 bases between. CDR3 DNA: TGTGCCATCAGTGAGTCGACGGGGTATAGCACTGAAGCTTTCTTT. It is translated as CAISESTGYSTEAFF.

The genes are TRBV19 and TRBJ2-7; maybe TRBD2 (6 bases). There are 13 residues in the CDR3. Trimming removed 9 bases from V and 0 bases from J, with 12 bases in between. Per the germline V gene, CDR1 is LNHDA and CDR2 is SQIVND (reference sequence). CDR3: CASSDGSSYEQYF. CDR3 nucleotides: TGTGCCAGCTCAGACGGGAGCTCCTACGAGCAGTACTTC. Based on the CDR3 plus reference TRBV19 and TRBJ2-7, the full variable domain is DGGITQSPKYLFRKEGQNVTLSCEQNLNHDAMYWYRQDPGQGLRLIYYSQIVNDFQKGDIAEGYSVSREKKESFPLTVTSAQKNPTAFYLCASSDGSSYEQYFGPGTRLTVT.

The rearrangement links TRBV12-5 to TRBJ2-3; a weak D match, TRBD2 (5 bases). V was trimmed by 6 bases and J by 1 base, leaving 8 bases between them. The CDR3 sequence is 13 residues long. The germline gives CDR1 LGHNT, CDR2 FRNRAP. CDR3 sequence reads: CASGPGGTDTQYF. In DNA form, the CDR3 reads TGTGCTAGTGGCCCCGGGGGCACAGATACGCAGTATTTT.

The gene calls are TRBV28 and TRBJ2-7, with a tentative D call TRBD1 (6 bases). The CDR3 is 14 amino acids. The germline gives CDR1 MDHEN, CDR2 SYDVKM. V was pared by 5 bases and J by 0 bases, with 11 bases between. CDR3 amino acids: CASSPTGSSYEQYF. CDR3 DNA sequence: TGTGCCAGCAGTCCCACAGGGAGCTCCTACGAGCAGTACTTC.

The V gene is TRBV27, the J gene TRBJ2-3; 7 bases fit TRBD2. The J segment lost 1 base and the V segment lost 3 bases, leaving 13 bases of the junction unmatched. Germline CDR1 reads MNHEY; CDR2 reads SMNVEV (reference sequence). CDR3 length: 18 residues. The CDR3 loop is CASSLIPSAGVGTDTQYF. The CDR3 coding sequence is TGTGCCAGCAGTTTGATCCCCTCGGCGGGAGTTGGCACAGATACGCAGTATTTT.

This clone was observed once. The chain has TRBV29-1 and TRBJ2-3, with D possibly being TRBD2 (5 bases). The germline CDR1 and CDR2 sequences are SQVTM and ANQGSEA. Trimming left V 3 bases short and J 2 bases short, with 9 bases between. The CDR3 runs to 13 residues. CDR3 loop: CSVDTGTTDTQYF. The CDR3 bases are TGCAGCGTTGATACGGGAACCACAGATACGCAGTATTTT.

V and J are TRBV7-3 and TRBJ2-1, with 7 bases aligning to TRBD1. V gave up 3 bases and J gave up 3 bases; unmatched junction bases: 2. CDR3 size: 14 residues. Germline lookup yields CDR1 SGHTA and CDR2 FQGTGA. CDR3 coding DNA: TGTGCCAGCAGCTTGTCAGGGGGCTACAATGAGCAGTTCTTC. It codes for CASSLSGGYNEQFF.

Points on this clone: At one boundary the junction diverges from the germline segment, which might be a read error. Other nucleotide sequences from this sample produce the same CDR3. V is TRBV27 and J is TRBJ1-5; tentatively, D is TRBD1 (6 bases). Germline CDR1 MNHEY, CDR2 SMNVEV (reference sequence). The CDR3 contains 15 residues. CDR3 coding DNA: TGTGCCAGCAGTCCTTTTGGGGGCAGCAATCAGCCTCAGCATTTT. Residues: CASSPFGGSNQPQHF.

The chain is built from TRBV30 and TRBJ1-6; 9 bases are a match to TRBD1. Trimming removed 3 bases from V and 9 bases from J; junction bases left unmatched: 9. The CDR3 consists of 15 residues. CDR1 is GTSNPN, CDR2 SVGIG, per germline (reference sequence). The CDR3 spells CAWSYSGTGSSPLHF. For the CDR3, the DNA is TGTGCCTGGAGCTACAGCGGGACAGGGAGTTCACCCCTCCACTTT.

The V and J genes are TRBV27 and TRBJ2-7, with 9 bases identical to TRBD1. CDR1 MNHEY and CDR2 SMNVEV come from the germline V gene (reference sequence). The CDR3 covers 17 residues. Unmatched junction bases numbered 11, after V lost 3 bases and J lost 2 bases. CDR3 in DNA: TGTGCCAGCAGTTTCGGGTGGGGACAGGGTAAAGCCTACGAGCAGTACTTC. Protein: CASSFGWGQGKAYEQYF.

The chain joins TRBV11-2 to TRBJ2-3, with 12 nucleotides matching TRBD1. The CDR3 is 16 amino acids. Germline lookup yields CDR1 SGHAT and CDR2 FQNNGV. V dropped 5 bases and J dropped 4; count of bases not matched to a gene: 7. The CDR3: CASSIGTGGYSDTQYF. CDR3 sequence (DNA): TGTGCCAGCAGCATCGGGACAGGGGGCTACTCAGATACGCAGTATTTT. The full variable domain, with the rest looked up from reference TRBV11-2 and TRBJ2-3, is EAGVAQSPRYKIIEKRQSVAFWCNPISGHATLYWYQQILGQGPKLLIQFQNNGVVDDSQLPKDRFSAERLKGVDSTLKIQPAKLEDSAVYLCASSIGTGGYSDTQYFGPGTRLTVL.

The chain combines TRBV10-2 with TRBJ1-5; possible D gene TRBD1, 5 bases. V lost 4 bases to trimming and J lost 8 bases, with 15 bases between them. Germline lookup yields CDR1 WSHSY and CDR2 SAAADI. The CDR3 contains 14 residues. CDR3 sequence reads: CASSVDRNYEPQHF. CDR3 DNA: TGCGCCAGCAGTGTTGACAGAAACTACGAGCCCCAGCATTTT.

This rearrangement joins TRBV2 to TRBJ2-3; 13 bases align to TRBD2. CDR1 SNHLY and CDR2 FYNNEI come from the germline V gene. CDR3 length: 15 amino acids. Trimming removed 5 bases from V and 4 bases from J; junction bases left unmatched: 3. The CDR3 coding sequence is TGTGCCAGCAGTTTACTAGCGGGAGGGGCAGATACGCAGTATTTT. As protein: CASSLLAGGADTQYF.